This is a list of T cell receptor beta chains from one sample in a study of shared clonotypes between healthy human individuals. Profiling relied on immunoSEQ multiplex PCR, and the TCRdb table lists in-frame clones only, not all of them. The table records around 1.9 million clones, 80% to 95% of them present only once. Sequencing was carried out using naive CD8+ T cells from PBMCs. The receptors originated from a man aged 18 to 30 in good health. Some clones in this sample may be carry-over from other donors' samples. CDR3s include the opening cysteine and the closing phenylalanine or tryptophan. D genes are given only for firm matches. A clone size is listed for some rows: how often the clone was seen (once, few, many), or a class if it is expanded.

clone_size d_call j_call v_call cdr3_aa cdr3_nt
- - TRBJ2-7 TRBV7-9 CASSLSGQSYAFGQYF TGTGCCAGCAGCTTAAGTGGTCAGAGCTACGCCTTCGGGCAGTACTTC
- - TRBJ2-2 TRBV29-1 CSAYWGFNTGELFF TGCAGCGCCTACTGGGGGTTTAACACCGGGGAGCTGTTTTTT
- - TRBJ2-2 TRBV7-2 CASSLPTSQGGNTGELFF TGTGCCAGCAGCTTACCAACCAGCCAGGGAGGAAACACCGGGGAGCTGTTTTTT
- - TRBJ1-1 TRBV19 CASRTSPGPEAFF TGTGCCAGTAGGACTAGCCCGGGGCCTGAAGCTTTCTTT
- - TRBJ1-3 TRBV10-1 CASSEGRGLIGANTIYF TGCGCCAGCAGTGAGGGCAGGGGTTTGATCGGCGCAAACACCATATATTTT
- - TRBJ2-5 TRBV5-1 CASSSLILRKTQYF TGCGCCAGCAGCTCGTTAATCCTAAGGAAGACCCAGTACTTC
- TRBD2 TRBJ2-5 TRBV27 CASSWTSGNLETQYF TGTGCCAGCAGTTGGACTAGCGGGAACCTAGAGACCCAGTACTTC
- TRBD1 TRBJ2-5 TRBV5-1 CASSKGQGGETQYF TGCGCCAGCAGCAAGGGACAGGGGGGAGAGACCCAGTACTTC
- TRBD2 TRBJ2-3 TRBV9 CASSVGLAGYTDTQYF TGTGCCAGCAGCGTAGGACTAGCGGGATACACAGATACGCAGTATTTT
- - TRBJ1-1 TRBV11-2 CASSLWDRLIGEAFF TGTGCCAGCAGCTTATGGGACCGGCTGATTGGTGAAGCTTTCTTT
- TRBD2 TRBJ2-7 TRBV9 CASSVSGRAYEQYF TGTGCCAGCAGCGTGAGCGGGAGGGCGTACGAGCAGTACTTC
- - TRBJ2-7 TRBV5-5 CASSLLMVGGSYEQYF TGTGCCAGCAGCTTGTTAATGGTGGGAGGATCCTACGAGCAGTACTTC
- TRBD1 TRBJ1-5 TRBV6-1 CASARTGRNQPQHF TGTGCCAGCGCCAGGACAGGTAGGAATCAGCCCCAGCATTTT
- TRBD2 TRBJ2-7 TRBV6-6 CASSYSPSGSYEQYF TGTGCCAGCAGTTACTCGCCTAGCGGGAGTTACGAGCAGTACTTC
- - TRBJ2-7 TRBV5-1 CASRDSASYEQYF TGCGCCAGCAGAGACTCGGCCAGCTACGAGCAGTACTTC
once - TRBJ2-1 TRBV11-2 CASSLERGLGNEQFF TGTGCCAGCAGCTTAGAACGGGGGTTGGGCAATGAGCAGTTCTTC
- - TRBJ2-1 TRBV29-1 CSVESGYYNEQFF TGCAGCGTTGAGAGCGGCTACTACAATGAGCAGTTCTTC
- - TRBJ1-2 TRBV5-1 CASSTRPPVGGYTF TGCGCCAGCAGCACACGACCCCCGGTTGGTGGCTACACCTTC
- - TRBJ2-7 TRBV7-8 CASSLETGAPYEQYF TGTGCCAGCAGCTTAGAAACGGGAGCGCCCTACGAGCAGTACTTC
- - TRBJ2-1 TRBV5-6 CASSLAGVIAYNEQFF TGTGCCAGCAGCTTGGCGGGGGTGATTGCCTACAATGAGCAGTTCTTC
once - TRBJ1-6 TRBV7-9 CASSPTGPNSPLHF TGTGCCAGCAGCCCGACAGGCCCTAATTCACCCCTCCACTTT
once - TRBJ2-7 TRBV27 CASSLSGAYEQYF TGTGCCAGCAGTCTGTCGGGAGCCTACGAGCAGTACTTC
- - TRBJ1-2 TRBV9 CASSVAAANYGYTF TGTGCCAGCAGCGTAGCTGCGGCTAACTATGGCTACACCTTC
once - TRBJ2-7 TRBV28 CASSPTRTESYEQYF TGTGCCAGCAGTCCTACCCGGACTGAATCCTACGAGCAGTACTTC
once - TRBJ2-5 TRBV29-1 CSVRAIQETQYF TGCAGCGTAAGGGCGATACAAGAGACCCAGTACTTC
- - TRBJ1-5 TRBV28 CASSLVGRGNSNQPQHF TGTGCCAGCAGTTTAGTGGGCAGGGGAAATAGCAATCAGCCCCAGCATTTT
- - TRBJ2-1 TRBV19 CASSIDRGPQNEQFF TGTGCCAGTAGTATAGATCGAGGACCTCAGAATGAGCAGTTCTTC
- TRBD1 TRBJ1-1 TRBV15 CATSSYTGQGAEAFF TGTGCCACCAGCAGCTATACGGGACAGGGAGCTGAAGCTTTCTTT
- - TRBJ1-5 TRBV27 CASSFGSGQPQHF TGTGCCAGCAGTTTTGGGTCTGGACAGCCCCAGCATTTT
- - TRBJ1-1 TRBV19 CASSMREWDTEAFF TGTGCCAGTAGTATGAGGGAATGGGACACTGAAGCTTTCTTT
once - TRBJ2-1 TRBV19 CASSITGYDNYNEQFF TGTGCCAGTAGTATAACCGGATATGACAACTACAATGAGCAGTTCTTC
- - TRBJ2-7 TRBV13 CASRSNQGPRTYEQYF TGTGCCAGCAGATCTAACCAGGGGCCTCGTACCTACGAGCAGTACTTC
- - TRBJ2-1 TRBV27 CASRTPVNNEQFF TGTGCCAGCAGGACTCCCGTCAACAATGAGCAGTTCTTC
- - TRBJ2-1 TRBV6-6 CASRTEGDNEQFF TGTGCCAGCAGGACAGAGGGGGACAATGAGCAGTTCTTC
- TRBD2 TRBJ2-2 TRBV7-9 CASSLGTSSNTGELFF TGTGCCAGCAGCTTAGGGACTAGCTCGAACACCGGGGAGCTGTTTTTT
- - TRBJ1-5 TRBV28 CASSLGQGNQPQHF TGTGCCAGCAGTTTGGGGCAGGGAAATCAGCCCCAGCATTTT
few TRBD1 TRBJ1-1 TRBV19 CASSMRGRHTEAFF TGTGCCAGTAGCATGAGGGGGCGGCACACTGAAGCTTTCTTT
- - TRBJ1-2 TRBV27 CASSFGLGQGYGYTF TGTGCCAGCAGTTTTGGTTTAGGGCAGGGCTATGGCTACACCTTC
- TRBD2 TRBJ2-7 TRBV6-5 CASSYGEGPYEQYF TGTGCCAGCAGTTATGGGGAGGGTCCCTACGAGCAGTACTTC
- - TRBJ2-1 TRBV27 CASSGGSSYNEQFF TGTGCCAGCAGTGGGGGAAGCTCCTACAATGAGCAGTTCTTC
- TRBD2 TRBJ2-7 TRBV5-8 CASSGDYFEQYF TGTGCCAGCAGCGGGGACTATTTCGAGCAGTACTTC
- TRBD1 TRBJ2-7 TRBV4-3 CASSQEIYGTGDEQYF TGCGCCAGCAGCCAAGAGATCTACGGGACAGGAGACGAGCAGTACTTC
- - TRBJ2-7 TRBV29-1 CSVEDEGLDYEQYF TGCAGCGTTGAAGATGAGGGACTGGACTACGAGCAGTACTTC
- - TRBJ2-3 TRBV7-6 CASSLGKGTQYF TGTGCCAGCAGCTTAGGGAAGGGTACGCAGTATTTT
- - TRBJ1-1 TRBV2 CASRSIPPEAFF TGTGCCAGCAGAAGTATCCCGCCTGAAGCTTTCTTT
- TRBD1 TRBJ1-6 TRBV11-2 CASIGDRVHNSPLHF TGTGCCAGCATTGGCGACAGGGTACACAATTCACCCCTCCACTTT
- - TRBJ2-2 TRBV5-1 CASSPRSGDLNTGELFF TGCGCCAGCAGCCCACGGTCCGGGGACCTGAACACCGGGGAGCTGTTTTTT
- TRBD2 TRBJ2-7 TRBV28 CASSSWTSGANEQYF TGTGCCAGCAGTTCGTGGACTAGCGGGGCGAACGAGCAGTACTTC
- TRBD1 TRBJ2-7 TRBV11-2 CASRPGGTGQEEQYF TGTGCCAGCCGCCCTGGCGGGACAGGGCAGGAGGAGCAGTACTTC
- - TRBJ2-2 TRBV6-1 CASSGPGTLNTGELFF TGTGCCAGCAGTGGACCCGGGACATTGAACACCGGGGAGCTGTTTTTT
- - TRBJ2-7 TRBV7-8 CASSSTTRGVLEQYF TGTGCCAGCAGCTCGACAACGAGAGGGGTCCTCGAGCAGTACTTC
- TRBD1 TRBJ1-2 TRBV5-6 CASSLTGIYGYTF TGTGCCAGCAGCCTGACAGGGATCTATGGCTACACCTTC
- - TRBJ1-5 TRBV5-1 CASSLTGSGNQPQHF TGCGCCAGCAGCTTGACAGGGAGCGGCAATCAGCCCCAGCATTTT
- - TRBJ2-2 TRBV19 CASSIGGNAGELFF TGTGCCAGTAGTATAGGGGGGAATGCCGGGGAGCTGTTTTTT
- TRBD2 TRBJ2-7 TRBV5-4 CASSWDGEGGYEQYF TGTGCCAGCAGTTGGGACGGCGAGGGAGGGTACGAGCAGTACTTC
- - TRBJ2-3 TRBV4-3 CASSQERGAADTQYF TGCGCCAGCAGCCAAGAACGGGGGGCGGCAGATACGCAGTATTTT
- - TRBJ2-7 TRBV5-5 CASSLDAASYEQYF TGTGCCAGCAGCTTGGATGCGGCTAGTTACGAGCAGTACTTC
- - TRBJ2-2 TRBV29-1 CSVELAAGTGSGELFF TGCAGCGTTGAACTTGCAGCGGGTACCGGGTCGGGGGAGCTGTTTTTT
- - TRBJ2-3 TRBV2 CASSDRGRITDTQYF TGTGCCAGCAGTGATAGGGGCCGAATCACAGATACGCAGTATTTT
once - TRBJ2-3 TRBV27 CASSLDRGVDTQYF TGTGCCAGCAGTTTGGACCGAGGAGTAGATACGCAGTATTTT